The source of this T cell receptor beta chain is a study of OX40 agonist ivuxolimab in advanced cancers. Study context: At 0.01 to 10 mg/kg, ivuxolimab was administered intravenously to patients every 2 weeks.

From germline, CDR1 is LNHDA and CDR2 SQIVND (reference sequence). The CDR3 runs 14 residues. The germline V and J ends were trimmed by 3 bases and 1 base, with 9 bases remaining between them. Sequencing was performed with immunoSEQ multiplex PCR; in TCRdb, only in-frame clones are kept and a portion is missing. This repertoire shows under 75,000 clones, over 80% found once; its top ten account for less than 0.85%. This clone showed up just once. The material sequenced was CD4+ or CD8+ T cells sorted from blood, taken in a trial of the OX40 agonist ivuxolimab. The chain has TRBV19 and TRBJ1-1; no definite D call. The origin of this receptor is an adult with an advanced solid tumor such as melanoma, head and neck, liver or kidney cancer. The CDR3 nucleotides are TGTGCCAGTAGTATCGGGAACCCGAACACTGAAGCTTTCTTT. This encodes CASSIGNPNTEAFF.